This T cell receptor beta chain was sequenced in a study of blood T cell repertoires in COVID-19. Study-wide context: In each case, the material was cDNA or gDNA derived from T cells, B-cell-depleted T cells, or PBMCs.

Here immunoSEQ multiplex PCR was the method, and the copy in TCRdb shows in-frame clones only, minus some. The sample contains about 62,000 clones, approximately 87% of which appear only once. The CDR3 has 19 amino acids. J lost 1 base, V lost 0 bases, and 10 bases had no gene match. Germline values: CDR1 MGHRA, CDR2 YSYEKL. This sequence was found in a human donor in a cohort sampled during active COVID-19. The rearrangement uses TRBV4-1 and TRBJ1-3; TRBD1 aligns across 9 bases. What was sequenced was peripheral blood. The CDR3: CASSQEGQGVIVSGNTIYF. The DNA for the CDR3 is TGCGCCAGCAGCCAAGAGGGACAGGGCGTGATCGTTTCTGGAAACACCATATATTTT.